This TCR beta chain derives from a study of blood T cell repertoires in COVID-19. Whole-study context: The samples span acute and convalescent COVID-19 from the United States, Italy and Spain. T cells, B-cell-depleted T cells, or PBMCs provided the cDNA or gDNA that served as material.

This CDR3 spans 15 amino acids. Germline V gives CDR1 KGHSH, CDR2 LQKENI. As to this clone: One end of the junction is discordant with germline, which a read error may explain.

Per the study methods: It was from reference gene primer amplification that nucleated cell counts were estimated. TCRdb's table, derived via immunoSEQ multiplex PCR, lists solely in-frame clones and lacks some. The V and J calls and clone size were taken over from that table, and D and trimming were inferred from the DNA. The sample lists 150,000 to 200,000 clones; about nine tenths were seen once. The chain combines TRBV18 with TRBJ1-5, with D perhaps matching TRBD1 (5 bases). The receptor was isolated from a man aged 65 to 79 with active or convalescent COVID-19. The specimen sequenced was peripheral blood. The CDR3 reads CASSPGREGGQPQHF. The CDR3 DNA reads TGTGCCAGTTCACCAGGCAGGGAAGGTGGGCAGCCCCAGCATTTT.